This T cell receptor beta chain comes out of a study of T-cell memory formation after mild COVID-19. TCRdb analysed the 5' RACE reads with MiXCR anew, one entry per CDR3 protein. The sample lists about 47,000 distinct CDR3 sequences, about a tenth occurring once. This clonotype has a count of ten or more. Losses at the gene ends were 2 bases for V and 3 bases for J; bases not matched to a gene: 7. CDR3 length: 15 amino acids. This sequence joins TRBV12-3 or TRBV12-4 and TRBJ2-7; 7 bases align to TRBD2. The source of this sequence is an adult woman who had mild COVID-19 (a few samples of this study predate the infection). Cell type and time point are not known. The specimen sequenced was PBMCs or a T cell subset sorted from them (not recorded which). The CDR3 DNA follows: TGTGCCAGCAGTTTAAAATCTAGCGGTTACTACGAGCAGTACTTC. Its translation is CASSLKSSGYYEQYF.